The present entry profiles one T cell receptor beta chain with its context. Its antigen is unidentified. These data belong to a study of OX40 agonist ivuxolimab in advanced cancers. Study conclusions and caveats: Expanded clones tended on average to be more numerous among CD8+ T cells than CD4+.

Germline trimming cut 0 bases from V and 2 bases from J; bases unmatched to any gene: 5. This CDR3 is built from 16 residues. Per germline, CDR1 SGHRS and CDR2 YFSETQ. Assay: immunoSEQ multiplex PCR; the TCRdb copy retains only in-frame clones and omits some. The repertoire holds 45,000 to 50,000 clones, with roughly 91% as singletons. The chain joins TRBV5-1 to TRBJ2-1; 7 bases agree with TRBD2. This TCR came from an adult with an advanced solid tumor such as melanoma, head and neck, liver or kidney cancer. The sequences come from CD4+ or CD8+ T cells sorted from blood, collected in a trial of the OX40 agonist ivuxolimab. The CDR3 loop is CASSLEDGGTYNEQFF. The CDR3 DNA reads as TGCGCCAGCAGCTTGGAGGACGGGGGGACCTACAATGAGCAGTTCTTC.